Listed here is a single T cell receptor (beta chain). Its antigen remains undetermined. Base qualities are missing; no much larger clone stands one base away. The donors were healthy, HIV-negative adults who had no recently reported acute infections or vaccinations. Only Caucasian adults living in Nashville, Tennessee, USA were represented among the donors. Magnetic negative selection was used to enrich CD4+ T cells, after which naive cells were positively selected on CD45RA and the negative fraction became the memory subset. After blood collection by leukapheresis, PBMCs were isolated using Ficoll-Histopaque density gradient centrifugation and then cryopreserved in the vapor phase of liquid nitrogen. Analytical flow cytometry was used to check the purity and quantity of every magnetically sorted T cell population. Genomic DNA was isolated from each sorted fraction and quantified by UV absorbance on a Nanodrop 2000c.

This sample is part of a study of shared clonotypes between healthy human individuals (TCRdb year 2020). At the level of the whole study: The cohort comprised a couple of women and a few men aged 18 to 49 years. For each donor, CD4 naive and CD4 memory were each run on three plates, CD8 naive on two plates, and CD8 memory on one plate. To estimate repertoire size and how much clonotype sharing occurs between individuals, the study deeply sequenced the blood TCR repertoires of roughly 5 healthy adults. To increase sequencing depth and limit assay-specific biases, different laboratories used diverse techniques to prepare libraries and sequence TCR repertoires. Per donor, leukapheresis produced somewhere between about 0.8 and 9 billion PBMCs.

Reading the germline V gene gives CDR1 KGHSH and CDR2 LQKENI. V drops 1 base and J drops 4 bases, leaving 10 bases in between. The CDR3 runs 15 amino acids, cysteine and phenylalanine included. The kept DNA is CDR3 alone, 45 bases in frame from the first base. Using the deep immunoSEQ assay, multiplex PCR amplified TCR CDR3 regions from genomic DNA. Genomic DNA extracted from each cell subset was distributed evenly over all wells of several immunoSEQ 96-well plates, and each plate served as one replicate. For sorted subsets, about 0.2 ug genomic DNA, equal to tens of thousands of T cell genomes, was loaded into each replicate PCR. Purified libraries were measured with a Qubit 3.0 fluorometer, size-checked on a Bioanalyzer 2100, and measured again with the KAPA Library Quantification kit. A separate single-read 150-cycle Illumina NextSeq 550 flow cell was used to sequence each immunoSEQ 96-well plate. As for how the authors treated the data: Because the immunoSEQ output held only junctional sequences and lacked quality scores, the filtering could not match the filtering applied to full-length reads. To assign V/J genes and CDR3, sequences were annotated using PyIR, a Python wrapper for IgBLAST v1.9, with IMGT germline references. Reads were filtered out if the reads had weak V/J assignments (E-value above 1e-6), no CDR3, stop codons, out-of-frame junctions, or ambiguous translated residues. A V3J clonotype was defined by an identical inferred V gene, J gene, and CDR3 amino acid sequence. Percentage overlap between repertoires was computed as shared unique clonotypes divided by the size of the smaller repertoire. Three approaches were used to assess repertoire richness: RTK rarefaction, the Chao1 estimator, and Recon v2.1 estimates of unobserved clonotypes. Generation probabilities were computed with OLGA for all TCRbeta clonotypes obtained by the gDNA method from a handful of donors. In its TCRdb copy, this immuneACCESS table keeps in-frame sequences only and misses some clones. Where compared with another copy, unresolved V genes explain less than half of these, and the others have no known cause. V and J calls and clone size come straight from that table; D and trimming were deduced from the DNA. This sample holds 2 million to 2.5 million clones; 80% to 95% were observed only once. 0.37% of the sample lies in the top ten.

The full study reports these points: Pairwise subsampling indicated that sequencing depth was expected to affect the degree of clonotype sharing among donors. Larger estimated clonotype richness was generally found for naive subsets than for memory subsets. Clonotypes shared by all four sorted-subset donors showed higher generation probabilities than non-shared clonotypes. Sampling was limited to blood, and TCR repertoires in tissue likely differ from TCR repertoires in blood. Because the study included a small number of donors, the genetic and exposure-history diversity represented was limited. Even with the large sequencing depth, rarefaction of the sorted-subset datasets indicated that sequencing was incomplete. Roughly 5.2% of naive CD4, 3.5% of naive CD8, roughly 2.4% of memory CD4, and about 0.4% of memory CD8 clonotypes were shared across several donors.

This TCR derives from a man aged 18 to 35 in good health. Some clones in this sample may be carry-over from other donors' samples. Recombination linked TRBV18 to TRBJ1-4; the D gene cannot be resolved reliably. Source material: naive CD4+ T cells from PBMCs. This specimen's cell subset or site label, interpreted: CD45RA+ positively selected. CDR3 loop: CASSPREGVNEKLFF. DNA sequence: TGTGCCAGCTCACCACGGGAGGGAGTTAATGAAAAACTGTTTTTT.